This T cell receptor beta chain emerged from a study of cytomegalovirus exposure and HLA in healthy donors. Comments on this clone: Its antigen is not identified.

The CDR3 runs to 13 residues. Germline assignment: CDR1 MNHNS and CDR2 SASEGT. V trimming: 6 bases; J trimming: 3 bases; junction bases outside the gene matches: 0. Assay: immunoSEQ multiplex PCR; the TCRdb copy retains only in-frame clones and omits some. The top ten hold around 12% of the sample, which has about 250,000 clones, more than 85% seen once. Regarding the study as a whole: Using the classifier, cytomegalovirus status was reportedly diagnosed with high specificity and sensitivity. Three chains tied to CMV proved CMV antigen-specific in vitro. Most observed TCR sequences were rare, whereas some public TCRs were detected in many donors.

These donors were members of the 120-subject validation cohort, a group separate from the roughly 670-subject first cohort. Sequencing used PBMCs. The J gene is TRBJ1-3, the V gene TRBV6-1; 9 bases map to TRBD1. The sequence derives from a man between 18 and 35 years old in good health and CMV-seropositive. The CDR3 nucleotides are TGTGCCAGCAGGACAGGGGGTGGAAACACCATATATTTT. Encoded protein: CASRTGGGNTIYF.